This T cell receptor (beta chain) was recovered during a study of blood T cell repertoires in COVID-19 (dated by TCRdb to the early 2020s). As for the study more broadly: Collaborator samples came from the United States, Italy and Spain and covered acute and convalescent phases of COVID-19. The material from the prospective study consisted of cDNA or gDNA derived from T cells, B-cell-depleted T cells, or PBMCs. Deeply sampled blood TCRbeta repertoires from subjects exposed to, actively infected with, or recovered from COVID-19 were included in the dataset. The repertoires were released in a freely available public database meant as a resource for research on the immune response to SARS-CoV-2. Samples came from the ongoing ImmuneRACE study (first 160 participants) plus 1,254 subjects from 6 global collaborators. The sample metadata nearly always contained a de-identified subject ID, COVID-19 status, age in years and sex. Where available, HLA class I and class II types were obtained from metadata supplied by the sample provider rather than from assay-based typing. The investigation overall reported the following: The quantity of clinical and demographic metadata differed by source and by participant and was supplied without curation.

The germline V gene gives CDR1 as SGDLS and CDR2 as YYNGEE. V lost 4 bases and J lost 4 bases; the stretch between them is 11 bases long. Its CDR3 holds 13 amino acids, cysteine through phenylalanine. Only CDR3 DNA is held: 39 bases, read in frame from base 1. TCRbeta CDR3 regions were amplified from genomic DNA using the immunoSEQ Assay, a bias-controlled multiplex PCR. Regarding the original processing steps: Within the assay, amplification of reference gene primers was used to estimate how many nucleated cells each sample contained. Sequence reads were collapsed and filtered to measure the absolute abundance of every unique TCRbeta CDR3 rearrangement. Productive Simpson clonality was computed per sample as the square root of Simpson's diversity index over productive rearrangements. This is the immuneACCESS table as TCRdb keeps it, with only in-frame sequences that have V and J called. A part of the clones is gone; compared with another copy, unresolved V genes explain less than half, and the rest is unexplained. V, J and clone size derive from that table, while D and trimming were established from the DNA sequence. Recorded for this sample are fewer than 350,000 clones; approximately 89% of them occurred a single time. 3.9% of the sample is taken by the ten largest.

At one collaborating source in Seattle, patients were enrolled during active infection and were followed longitudinally through the course of disease. Collaborating institutions collected whole blood in K2EDTA tubes following their own protocols. For TCRbeta analysis, collaborators shipped samples in one of three forms: frozen whole blood, isolated PBMCs, or DNA extracted from either of those sample types. To note about this clone: Its antigen has not been determined. Base qualities are not provided; no much larger clone lies one nucleotide away.

Here the chain combines TRBV9 and TRBJ1-2, with no reliable assignment of the D segment. Sequenced material: peripheral blood. The source is a woman in her fifties or sixties with COVID-19, enrolled during active disease. The encoded CDR3 is CASSSGEAYGYTF. The sequenced DNA is TGTGCCAGCAGCTCCGGGGAGGCCTATGGCTACACCTTC. With all but the CDR3 taken from the reference TRBV9 and TRBJ1-2 genes, the full variable domain is: DSGVTQTPKHLITATGQRVTLRCSPRSGDLSVYWYQQSLDQGLQFLIQYYNGEERAKGNILERFSAQQFPDLHSELNLSSLELGDSALYFCASSSGEAYGYTFGSGTRLTVV.